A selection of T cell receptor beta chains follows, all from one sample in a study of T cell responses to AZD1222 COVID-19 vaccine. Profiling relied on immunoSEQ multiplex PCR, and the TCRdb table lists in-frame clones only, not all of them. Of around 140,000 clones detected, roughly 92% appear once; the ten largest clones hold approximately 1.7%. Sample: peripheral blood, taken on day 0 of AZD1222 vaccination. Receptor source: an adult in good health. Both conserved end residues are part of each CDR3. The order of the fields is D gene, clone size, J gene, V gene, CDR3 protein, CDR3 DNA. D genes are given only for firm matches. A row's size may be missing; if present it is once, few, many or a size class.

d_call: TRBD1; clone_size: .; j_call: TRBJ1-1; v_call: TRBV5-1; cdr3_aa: CASRTGDTEAFF; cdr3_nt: TGCGCCAGCCGGACAGGGGACACTGAAGCTTTCTTT
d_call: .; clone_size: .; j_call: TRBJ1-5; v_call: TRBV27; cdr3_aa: CASSQQAAQPQHF; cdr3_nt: TGTGCCAGCAGCCAACAGGCGGCTCAGCCCCAGCATTTT
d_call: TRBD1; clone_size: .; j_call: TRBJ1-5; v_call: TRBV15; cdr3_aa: CATSRRQGEGQPQHF; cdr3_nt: TGTGCCACCAGCCGGAGGCAGGGGGAGGGTCAGCCCCAGCATTTT
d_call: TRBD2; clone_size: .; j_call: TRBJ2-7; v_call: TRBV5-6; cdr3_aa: CASSPLGGEQYF; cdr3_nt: TGTGCCAGCAGCCCGCTGGGGGGGGAGCAGTACTTC
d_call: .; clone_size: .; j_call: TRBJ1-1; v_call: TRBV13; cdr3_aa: CASSPSWGRETEAFF; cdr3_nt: TGTGCCAGCAGCCCGTCGTGGGGGCGAGAGACTGAAGCTTTCTTT
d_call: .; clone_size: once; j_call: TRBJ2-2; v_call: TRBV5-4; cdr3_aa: CASSLASTGELFF; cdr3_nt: TGTGCCAGCAGCTTGGCCTCAACCGGGGAGCTGTTTTTT
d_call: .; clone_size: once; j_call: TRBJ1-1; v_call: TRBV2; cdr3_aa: CASSEGVGTEAFF; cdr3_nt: TGTGCCAGCAGTGAAGGGGTCGGGACTGAAGCTTTCTTT
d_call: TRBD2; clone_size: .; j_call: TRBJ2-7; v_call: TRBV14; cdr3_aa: CASSPGLAGYQQYF; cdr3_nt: TGTGCCAGCAGCCCGGGACTAGCGGGCTACCAGCAGTACTTC
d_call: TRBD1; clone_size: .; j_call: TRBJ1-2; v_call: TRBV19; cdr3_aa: CASSRQGPKGPNYGYTF; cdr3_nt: TGTGCCAGCTCCCGACAGGGACCTAAGGGTCCTAACTATGGCTACACCTTC
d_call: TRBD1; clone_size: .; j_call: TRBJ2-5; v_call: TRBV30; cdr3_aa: CAWDEGANKETQYF; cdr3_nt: TGTGCCTGGGATGAGGGGGCGAACAAAGAGACCCAGTACTTC
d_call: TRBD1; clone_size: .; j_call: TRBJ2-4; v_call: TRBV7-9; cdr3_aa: CASSRFWDSQENIQYF; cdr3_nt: TGTGCCAGCAGCCGATTTTGGGACAGTCAGGAGAACATTCAGTACTTC
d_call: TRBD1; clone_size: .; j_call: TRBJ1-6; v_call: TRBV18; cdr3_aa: CASSPGTGGSPLHF; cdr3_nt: TGTGCCAGCTCTCCCGGGACAGGGGGTTCACCCCTCCACTTT
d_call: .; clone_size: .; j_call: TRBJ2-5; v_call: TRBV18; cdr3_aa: CASSPGERETQYF; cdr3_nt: TGTGCCAGCTCACCAGGAGAAAGGGAGACCCAGTACTTC
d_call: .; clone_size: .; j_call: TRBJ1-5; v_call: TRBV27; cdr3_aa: CASSRAIGNQPQHF; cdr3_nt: TGTGCCAGCAGTCGGGCCATCGGAAATCAGCCCCAGCATTTT
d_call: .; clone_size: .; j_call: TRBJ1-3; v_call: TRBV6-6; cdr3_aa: CASGSGNTIYF; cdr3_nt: TGTGCCAGCGGCTCTGGAAACACCATATATTTT
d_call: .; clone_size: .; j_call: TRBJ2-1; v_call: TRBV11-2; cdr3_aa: CASSLGDRQYNEQFF; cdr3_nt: TGTGCCAGCAGCTTAGGAGACAGACAATACAATGAGCAGTTCTTC
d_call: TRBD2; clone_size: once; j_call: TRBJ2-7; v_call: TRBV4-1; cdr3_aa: CASSLSPPGGSGEQYF; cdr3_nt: TGCGCCAGCAGCCTTAGCCCCCCTGGCGGGAGTGGGGAGCAGTACTTC
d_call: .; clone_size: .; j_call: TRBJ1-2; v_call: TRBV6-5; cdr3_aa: CASRFGTGYGYTF; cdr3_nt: TGTGCCAGCAGGTTCGGAACTGGCTATGGCTACACCTTC
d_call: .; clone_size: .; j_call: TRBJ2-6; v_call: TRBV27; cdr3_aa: CASSLSAGAGANVLTF; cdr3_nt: TGTGCCAGCAGTTTATCTGCAGGGGCTGGGGCCAACGTCCTGACTTTC
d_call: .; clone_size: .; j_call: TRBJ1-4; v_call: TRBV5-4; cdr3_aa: CASGSRSATNEKLFF; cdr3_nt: TGTGCCAGCGGCTCGCGGAGCGCAACTAATGAAAAACTGTTTTTT
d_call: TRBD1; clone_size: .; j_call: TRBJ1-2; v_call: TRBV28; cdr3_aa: CASSFSGGTGYGYTF; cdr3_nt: TGTGCCAGCAGTTTTTCCGGTGGGACAGGCTATGGCTACACCTTC
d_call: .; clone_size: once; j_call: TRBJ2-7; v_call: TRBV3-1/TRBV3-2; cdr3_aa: CASSQGIGIIYEQYF; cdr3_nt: TGTGCCAGCAGCCAAGGGATAGGTATCATATACGAGCAGTACTTC
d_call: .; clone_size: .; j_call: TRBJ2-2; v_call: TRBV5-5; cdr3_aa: CASSNHFRVLATGELFF; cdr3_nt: TGTGCCAGCAGCAACCACTTCAGGGTTCTGGCCACCGGGGAGCTGTTTTTT
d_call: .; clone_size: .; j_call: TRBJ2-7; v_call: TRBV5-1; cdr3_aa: CASSLGPVILSYEQYF; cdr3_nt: TGCGCCAGCAGCTTGGGGCCAGTTATTCTCTCCTACGAGCAGTACTTC
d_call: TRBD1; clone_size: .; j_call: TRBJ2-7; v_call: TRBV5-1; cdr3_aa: CASSRGTGGGDEQYF; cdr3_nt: TGCGCCAGCAGCCGAGGGACAGGGGGCGGCGACGAGCAGTACTTC
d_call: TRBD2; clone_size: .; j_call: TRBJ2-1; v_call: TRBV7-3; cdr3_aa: CASSFSPGLAGDSGVYNEQFF; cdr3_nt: TGTGCCAGCAGCTTCTCCCCCGGACTAGCGGGAGATTCAGGCGTCTACAATGAGCAGTTCTTC
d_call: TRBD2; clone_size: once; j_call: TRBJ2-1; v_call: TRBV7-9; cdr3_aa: CASSPGGLAGPSVFF; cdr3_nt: TGTGCCAGCAGCCCGGGGGGACTAGCGGGACCGTCGGTGTTCTTC
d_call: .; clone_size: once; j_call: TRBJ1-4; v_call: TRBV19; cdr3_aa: CASSIQGHNEKLFF; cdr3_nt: TGTGCCAGTAGTATACAAGGCCATAATGAAAAACTGTTTTTT
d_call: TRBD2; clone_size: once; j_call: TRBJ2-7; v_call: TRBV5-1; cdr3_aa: CASSSRGGVYEQYF; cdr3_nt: TGCGCCAGCAGCTCTCGGGGGGGCGTCTACGAGCAGTACTTC
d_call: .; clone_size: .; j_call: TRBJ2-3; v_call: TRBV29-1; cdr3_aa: CSVRASADTQYF; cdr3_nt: TGCAGCGTTCGGGCCTCGGCAGATACGCAGTATTTT
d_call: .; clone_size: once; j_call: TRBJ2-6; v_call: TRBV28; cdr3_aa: CASHLGGSSSGANVLTF; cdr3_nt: TGTGCCAGTCACCTTGGGGGATCGAGCTCTGGGGCCAACGTCCTGACTTTC
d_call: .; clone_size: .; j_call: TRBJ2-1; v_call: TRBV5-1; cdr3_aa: CASSPTGYNEQFF; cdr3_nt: TGCGCCAGCAGCCCCACAGGGTACAATGAGCAGTTCTTC
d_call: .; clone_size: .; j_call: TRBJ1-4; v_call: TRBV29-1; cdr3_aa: CSVRRQPSNEKLFF; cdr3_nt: TGCAGCGTTCGTCGTCAGCCATCTAATGAAAAACTGTTTTTT
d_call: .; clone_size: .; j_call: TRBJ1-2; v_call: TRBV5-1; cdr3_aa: CASSLLGAGNYGYTF; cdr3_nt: TGCGCCAGCAGCTTGTTGGGGGCGGGGAACTATGGCTACACCTTC
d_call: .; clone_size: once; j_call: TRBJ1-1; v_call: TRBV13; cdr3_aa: CASTQGGDTEAFF; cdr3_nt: TGTGCCAGCACTCAGGGCGGAGACACTGAAGCTTTCTTT